This T cell receptor beta chain was captured by sequencing in a study of STAT3 mutations in large granular lymphocyte leukemia. About the research overall: Roughly half the longitudinally sequenced T-LGLL patients had canonical STAT3 mutations. Regarding the study as a whole: Treatment regimens differed across patients between samplings. Every T-cell large granular lymphocyte leukemia patient had at least one immunodominant TCR beta clonotype.

Note on this clone: Antigen unknown.

The data were produced by immunoSEQ multiplex PCR, yet TCRdb's version contains in-frame clones alone and is incomplete. Among 25,000 to 30,000 clones listed, about 80% were seen once. The CDR3 loop spans 15 amino acids. The germline V gene encodes CDR1 MGHRA and CDR2 YSYEKL. With V trimmed by 1 base and J by 4 bases, 7 bases remained unmatched. This sequence joins TRBV4-1 and TRBJ2-7, with 7 bases matching TRBD2. The TCR originated in a woman aged 45 to 65 with T-cell large granular lymphocyte leukemia. Some clones in this sample may be carry-over from other donors' samples. What was sequenced was peripheral blood mononuclear cells. CDR3 amino acids: CASSQVHDGGYEQYF. The CDR3 DNA follows: TGCGCCAGCAGCCAAGTCCACGACGGGGGGTACGAGCAGTACTTC.